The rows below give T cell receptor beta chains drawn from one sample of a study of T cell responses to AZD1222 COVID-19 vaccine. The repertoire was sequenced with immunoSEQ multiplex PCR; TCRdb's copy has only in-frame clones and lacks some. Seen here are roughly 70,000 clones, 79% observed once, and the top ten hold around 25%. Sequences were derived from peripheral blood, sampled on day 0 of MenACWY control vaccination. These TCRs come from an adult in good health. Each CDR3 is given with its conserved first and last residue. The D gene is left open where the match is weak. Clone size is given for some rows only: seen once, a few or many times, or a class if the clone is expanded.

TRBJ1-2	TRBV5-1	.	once	CASSSSQNYGYTF	TGCGCCAGCAGCTCGTCACAGAACTATGGCTACACCTTC
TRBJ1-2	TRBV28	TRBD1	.	CASSSGTGSYTF	TGTGCCAGCAGTTCCGGGACAGGGAGCTACACCTTC
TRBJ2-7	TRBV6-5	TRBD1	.	CASSLDRHSREYF	TGTGCCAGCAGTCTGGACAGGCACTCGAGGGAGTACTTC
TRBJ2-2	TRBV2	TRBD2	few	CASQTSELTPWELFF	TGTGCCAGCCAGACTAGCGAGCTCACCCCGTGGGAGCTGTTTTTT
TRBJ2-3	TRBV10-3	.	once	CAIARRPEDTQYF	TGTGCCATCGCCCGACGGCCAGAGGATACGCAGTATTTT
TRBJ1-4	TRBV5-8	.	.	CASSLEYQGVEKLFF	TGTGCCAGCAGCTTGGAATATCAGGGAGTCGAAAAACTGTTTTTT
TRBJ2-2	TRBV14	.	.	CASSQVRGAGELFF	TGTGCCAGCAGCCAAGTCAGGGGGGCCGGGGAGCTGTTTTTT
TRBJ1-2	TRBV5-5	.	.	CASSLVPEGPYGYTF	TGTGCCAGCAGCTTGGTCCCGGAGGGACCCTATGGCTACACCTTC
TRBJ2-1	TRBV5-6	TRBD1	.	CASSNAGTGKKQFF	TGTGCCAGCAGCAACGCCGGGACAGGGAAAAAGCAGTTCTTC
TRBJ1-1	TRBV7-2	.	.	CASSLVGLVNTEAFF	TGTGCCAGCAGCTTAGTGGGGTTGGTGAACACTGAAGCTTTCTTT
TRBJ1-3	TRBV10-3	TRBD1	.	CASAGTAAKSSGNTIYF	TGTGCCTCTGCCGGGACAGCTGCAAAGAGCTCTGGAAACACCATATATTTT
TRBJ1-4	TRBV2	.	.	CASRGLGVKEKLFF	TGTGCCAGCAGGGGCCTCGGGGTAAAGGAAAAACTGTTTTTT
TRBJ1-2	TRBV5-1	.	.	CASSYDLTSGGYTF	TGCGCCAGCAGCTATGACCTCACTTCGGGGGGCTACACCTTC
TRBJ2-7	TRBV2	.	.	CASLWQGPSSEQYF	TGTGCCAGCCTCTGGCAAGGCCCCAGTTCCGAGCAGTACTTC
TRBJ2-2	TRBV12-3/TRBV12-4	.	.	CASSSTGTGELFF	TGTGCCAGCAGTAGTACAGGGACCGGGGAGCTGTTTTTT
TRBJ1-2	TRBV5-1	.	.	CASSLDDPGIYGYTF	TGCGCCAGCAGCCTAGATGATCCAGGGATCTATGGCTACACCTTC
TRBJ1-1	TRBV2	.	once	CASSNYSPGPEAFF	TGTGCCAGCAGTAATTACAGCCCCGGCCCTGAAGCTTTCTTT
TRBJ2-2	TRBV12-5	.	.	CASGPNPELGGELFF	TGTGCTAGTGGTCCCAACCCGGAACTAGGCGGGGAGCTGTTTTTT
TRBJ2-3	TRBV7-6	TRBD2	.	CASSLGLAGGTHTDTQYF	TGTGCCAGCAGCTTAGGGCTAGCGGGAGGAACTCACACAGATACGCAGTATTTT
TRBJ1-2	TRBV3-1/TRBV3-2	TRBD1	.	CASSQGTGSVNYGYTF	TGTGCCAGCAGCCAAGGGACAGGGTCAGTTAACTATGGCTACACCTTC
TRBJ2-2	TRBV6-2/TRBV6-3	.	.	CASSFAGTGELFF	TGTGCCAGCAGTTTCGCGGGCACCGGGGAGCTGTTTTTT
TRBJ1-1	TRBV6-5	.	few	CASTTGGREAFF	TGTGCCAGTACTACCGGGGGGAGGGAAGCTTTCTTT
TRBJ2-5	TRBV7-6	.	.	CASSYLDETQYF	TGTGCCAGCAGCTACCTTGATGAGACCCAGTACTTC
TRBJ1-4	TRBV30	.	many	CAWRKPHEKLFF	TGTGCCTGGAGGAAACCCCATGAAAAACTGTTTTTT
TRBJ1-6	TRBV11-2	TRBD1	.	CASSLVPLTGGDSPLHF	TGTGCCAGCAGCTTAGTCCCTCTAACAGGGGGCGACTCACCCCTCCACTTT
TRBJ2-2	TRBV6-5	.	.	CASSYSISANTGELFF	TGTGCCAGCAGTTACTCAATTTCCGCGAACACCGGGGAGCTGTTTTTT
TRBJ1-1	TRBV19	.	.	CASSIEGLMNTEAFF	TGTGCCAGTAGTATAGAGGGACTAATGAACACTGAAGCTTTCTTT
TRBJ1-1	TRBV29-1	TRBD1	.	CSALGQANTEAFF	TGCAGCGCGCTGGGACAGGCGAACACTGAAGCTTTCTTT
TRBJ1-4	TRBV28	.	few	CASSFSGEYEKLFF	TGTGCCAGCAGTTTCAGCGGTGAATACGAAAAACTGTTTTTT
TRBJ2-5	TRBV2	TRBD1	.	CASKSGGRQETQYF	TGTGCCAGCAAATCAGGGGGAAGGCAAGAGACCCAGTACTTC
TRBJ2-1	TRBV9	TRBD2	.	CASSSLSGLALNEQFF	TGTGCCAGCAGCTCACTTTCGGGACTAGCCCTCAATGAGCAGTTCTTC
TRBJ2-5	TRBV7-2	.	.	CASSFNRYGQDQETQYF	TGTGCCAGCAGCTTTAATCGATATGGGCAGGACCAAGAGACCCAGTACTTC
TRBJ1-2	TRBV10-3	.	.	CAISESPGKGGGYTF	TGTGCCATCAGTGAGTCCCCGGGGAAAGGGGGTGGCTACACCTTC
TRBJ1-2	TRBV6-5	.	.	CASGSLFAYTF	TGTGCCAGCGGCAGTCTGTTCGCCTACACCTTC
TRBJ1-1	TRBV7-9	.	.	CASSLDRWGRPDTEAFF	TGTGCCAGCAGCTTAGATAGATGGGGGAGACCGGACACTGAAGCTTTCTTT
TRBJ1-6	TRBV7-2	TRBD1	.	CASSQDRVSPLHF	TGTGCCAGCAGCCAAGACAGGGTTTCACCCCTCCACTTT
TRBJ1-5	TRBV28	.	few	CASRSWGGNNQPQHF	TGTGCCAGCAGGTCCTGGGGAGGTAACAATCAGCCCCAGCATTTT
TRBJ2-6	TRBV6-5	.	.	CASRPFRDGANVLTF	TGTGCCAGCAGGCCCTTCAGGGATGGGGCCAACGTCCTGACTTTC
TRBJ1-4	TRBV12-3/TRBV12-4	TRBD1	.	CASRTGTNEKLFF	TGTGCCAGCAGGACAGGGACTAATGAAAAACTGTTTTTT
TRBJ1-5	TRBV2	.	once	CASSDSVRNQPQHF	TGTGCCAGCAGTGACTCAGTCCGAAATCAGCCCCAGCATTTT
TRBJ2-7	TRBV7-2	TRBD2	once	CASSLRLAREQYF	TGTGCCAGCAGCTTAAGACTAGCGCGCGAGCAGTACTTC
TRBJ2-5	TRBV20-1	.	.	CSASRDDRLEETQYF	TGCAGTGCTAGTAGGGACGATAGGCTCGAAGAGACCCAGTACTTC
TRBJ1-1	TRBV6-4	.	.	CASSPRFREGSPLNTEAFF	TGTGCCAGCTCTCCTAGGTTCAGGGAAGGTAGCCCCCTGAACACTGAAGCTTTCTTT
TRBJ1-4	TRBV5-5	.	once	CASSLGGTNEKLFF	TGTGCCAGCAGCTTGGGGGGAACTAATGAAAAACTGTTTTTT
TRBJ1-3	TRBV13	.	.	CASSLAGAGNTIYF	TGTGCCAGCAGCTTAGCAGGGGCCGGAAACACCATATATTTT
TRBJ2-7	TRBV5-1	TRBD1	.	CASRMGQGLGEQYF	TGCGCCAGCAGAATGGGACAGGGGTTGGGCGAGCAGTACTTC